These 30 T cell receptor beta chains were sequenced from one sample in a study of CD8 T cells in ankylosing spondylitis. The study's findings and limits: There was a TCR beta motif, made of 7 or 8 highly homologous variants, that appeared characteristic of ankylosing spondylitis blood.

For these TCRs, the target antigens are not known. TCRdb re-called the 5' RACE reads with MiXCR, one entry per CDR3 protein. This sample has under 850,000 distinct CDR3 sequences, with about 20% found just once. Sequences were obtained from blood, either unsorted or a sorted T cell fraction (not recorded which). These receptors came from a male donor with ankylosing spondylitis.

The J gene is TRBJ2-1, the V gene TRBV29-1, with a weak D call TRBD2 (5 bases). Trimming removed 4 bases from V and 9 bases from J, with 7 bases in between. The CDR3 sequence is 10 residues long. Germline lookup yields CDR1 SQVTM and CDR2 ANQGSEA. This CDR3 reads CSVVGAEQFF. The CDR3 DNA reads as TGCAGCGTTGTGGGAGCTGAGCAGTTCTTC.

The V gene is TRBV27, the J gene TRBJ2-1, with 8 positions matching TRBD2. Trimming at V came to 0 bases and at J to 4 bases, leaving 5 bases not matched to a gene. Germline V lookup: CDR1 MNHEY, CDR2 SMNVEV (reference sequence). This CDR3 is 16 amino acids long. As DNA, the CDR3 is TGTGCCAGCAGTTTATCCAGCGGGAGTGGATACAATGAGCAGTTCTTC. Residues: CASSLSSGSGYNEQFF.

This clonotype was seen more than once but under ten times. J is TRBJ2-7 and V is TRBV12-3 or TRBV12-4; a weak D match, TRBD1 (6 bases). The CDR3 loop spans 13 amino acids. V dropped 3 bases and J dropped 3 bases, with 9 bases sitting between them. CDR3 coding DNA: TGTGCCAGCAGTTTTGCCAGGGGCTACGAGCAGTACTTC. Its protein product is CASSFARGYEQYF.

The CDR3 here is CATSRRWEGLDTGELFF. The CDR3 region has the DNA TGTGCCACCAGCAGACGGTGGGAGGGCCTGGACACCGGGGAGCTGTTTTTT. The V and J genes are TRBV15 and TRBJ2-2, with 7 bases aligning to TRBD2. The CDR3 sequence is 17 residues long. Trimming took 2 bases from V and 3 from J; bases not matched to a gene: 9. CDR1 and CDR2 from the germline V gene are LNHNV and YYDKDF (reference sequence).

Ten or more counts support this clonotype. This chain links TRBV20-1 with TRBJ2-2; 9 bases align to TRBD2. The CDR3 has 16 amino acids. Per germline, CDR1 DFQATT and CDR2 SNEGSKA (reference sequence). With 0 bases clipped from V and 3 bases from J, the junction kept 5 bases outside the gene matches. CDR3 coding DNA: TGCAGTGCTAGAGATGGGCTAGCGGGACACACCGGGGAGCTGTTTTTT. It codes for CSARDGLAGHTGELFF.

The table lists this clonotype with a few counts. The CDR3 is CASSRLGLATNTGELFF. The DNA for the CDR3 is TGTGCCAGCTCCCGCCTGGGACTAGCAACGAACACCGGGGAGCTGTTTTTT. The J gene is TRBJ2-2, the V gene TRBV11-2; 9 bases map to TRBD2. The germline CDR1 and CDR2 sequences are SGHAT and FQNNGV. J gave up 0 bases and V 8 bases, and 10 bases lay outside the gene matches. This CDR3 contains 17 residues.

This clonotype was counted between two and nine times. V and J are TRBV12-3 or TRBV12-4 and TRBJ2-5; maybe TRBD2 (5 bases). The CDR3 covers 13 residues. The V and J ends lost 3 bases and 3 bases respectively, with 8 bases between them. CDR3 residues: CASSFRGKETQYF. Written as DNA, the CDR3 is TGTGCCAGCAGTTTTCGGGGTAAAGAGACCCAGTACTTC.

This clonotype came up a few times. In DNA form, the CDR3 reads TGCGCCAGCAGCTTGGGAGGCTTGCAAGGGGAGCTGTTTTTT. Its translation is CASSLGGLQGELFF. This chain connects TRBV5-1 to TRBJ2-2; no clear D gene. The CDR3 loop spans 14 amino acids. The V gene lost 0 bases and the J gene lost 8 bases, with 11 bases spanning the gap. Germline CDR1 SGHRS, CDR2 YFSETQ.

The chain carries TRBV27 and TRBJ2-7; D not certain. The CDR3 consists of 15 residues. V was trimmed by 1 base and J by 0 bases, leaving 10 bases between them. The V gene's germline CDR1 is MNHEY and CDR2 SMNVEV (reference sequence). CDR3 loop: CASSLYGVSSYEQYF. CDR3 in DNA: TGTGCCAGCAGTTTATACGGCGTCAGCTCCTACGAGCAGTACTTC.

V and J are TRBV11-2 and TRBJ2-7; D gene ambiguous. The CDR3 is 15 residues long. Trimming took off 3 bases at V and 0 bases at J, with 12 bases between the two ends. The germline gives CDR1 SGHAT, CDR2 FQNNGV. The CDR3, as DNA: TGTGCCAGCAGCTTTCCAGGCAGGATCTCCTACGAGCAGTACTTC. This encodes CASSFPGRISYEQYF.

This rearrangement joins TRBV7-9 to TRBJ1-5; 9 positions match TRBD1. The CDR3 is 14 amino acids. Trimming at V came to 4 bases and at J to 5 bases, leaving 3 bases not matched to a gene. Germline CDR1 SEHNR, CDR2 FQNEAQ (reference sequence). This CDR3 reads CASSSGQGHQPQHF. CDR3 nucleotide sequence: TGTGCCAGCAGCTCGGGACAGGGACATCAGCCCCAGCATTTT.

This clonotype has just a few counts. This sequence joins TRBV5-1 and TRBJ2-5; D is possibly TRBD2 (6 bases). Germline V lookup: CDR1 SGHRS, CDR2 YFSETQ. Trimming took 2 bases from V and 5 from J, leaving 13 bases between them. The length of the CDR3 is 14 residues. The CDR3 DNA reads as TGCGCCAGCAGCTTCATTAGCGGTCGCGAGACCCAGTACTTC. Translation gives CASSFISGRETQYF.

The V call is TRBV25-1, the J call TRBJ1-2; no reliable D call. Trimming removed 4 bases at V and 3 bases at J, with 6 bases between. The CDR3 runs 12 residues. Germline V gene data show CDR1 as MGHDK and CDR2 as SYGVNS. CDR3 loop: CASSGIDYGYTF. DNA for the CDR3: TGTGCCAGCAGTGGGATAGACTATGGCTACACCTTC.

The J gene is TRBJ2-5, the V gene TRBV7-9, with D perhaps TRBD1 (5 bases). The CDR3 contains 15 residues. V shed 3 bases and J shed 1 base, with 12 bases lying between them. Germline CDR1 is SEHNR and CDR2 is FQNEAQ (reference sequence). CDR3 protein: CASSLLSGRQETQYF. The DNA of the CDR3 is TGTGCCAGCAGCTTGTTGTCAGGGCGCCAAGAGACCCAGTACTTC.

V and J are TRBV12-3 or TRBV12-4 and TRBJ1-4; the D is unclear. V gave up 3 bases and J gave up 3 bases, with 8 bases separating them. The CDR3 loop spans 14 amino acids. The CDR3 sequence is CASSFWVANEKLFF. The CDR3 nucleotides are TGTGCCAGCAGTTTTTGGGTGGCTAATGAAAAACTGTTTTTT.

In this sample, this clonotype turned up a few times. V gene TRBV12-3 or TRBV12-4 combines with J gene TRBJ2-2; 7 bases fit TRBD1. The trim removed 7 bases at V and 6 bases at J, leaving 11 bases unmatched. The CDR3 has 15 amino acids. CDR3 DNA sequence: TGTGCCAGCACCCAAGACAGGGTGGGCCCCGGGGAGCTGTTTTTT. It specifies CASTQDRVGPGELFF.

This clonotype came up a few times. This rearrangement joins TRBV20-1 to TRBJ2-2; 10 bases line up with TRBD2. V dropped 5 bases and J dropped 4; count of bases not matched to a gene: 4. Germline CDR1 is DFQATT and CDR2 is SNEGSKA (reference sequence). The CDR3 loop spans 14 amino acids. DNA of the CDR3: TGCAGTGCTCCCCTAGCGGGAGTCACCGGGGAGCTGTTTTTT. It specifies CSAPLAGVTGELFF.

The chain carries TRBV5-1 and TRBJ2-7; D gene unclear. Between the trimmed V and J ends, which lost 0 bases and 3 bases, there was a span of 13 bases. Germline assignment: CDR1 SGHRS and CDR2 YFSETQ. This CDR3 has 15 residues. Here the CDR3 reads CASSLVTAENYEQYF. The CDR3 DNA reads TGCGCCAGCAGCTTGGTCACAGCAGAGAACTACGAGCAGTACTTC.

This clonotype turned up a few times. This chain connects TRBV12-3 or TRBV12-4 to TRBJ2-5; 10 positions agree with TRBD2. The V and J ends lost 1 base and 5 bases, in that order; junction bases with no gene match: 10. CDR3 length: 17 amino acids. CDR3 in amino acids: CASSLGISGGGRETQYF. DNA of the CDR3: TGTGCCAGCAGTTTAGGGATAAGCGGGGGGGGTCGGGAGACCCAGTACTTC.

The CDR3 bases are TGTGCCAGCAGCCACCGCCCGCAAAATCAGCCCCAGCATTTT. Translation: CASSHRPQNQPQHF. The chain recombines TRBV14 with TRBJ1-5; D gene unclear. Germline-derived CDR1 and CDR2 are SGHDN and FVKESK. CDR3 length: 14 amino acids. Trimming took off 3 bases at V and 4 bases at J, with 10 bases between the two ends.

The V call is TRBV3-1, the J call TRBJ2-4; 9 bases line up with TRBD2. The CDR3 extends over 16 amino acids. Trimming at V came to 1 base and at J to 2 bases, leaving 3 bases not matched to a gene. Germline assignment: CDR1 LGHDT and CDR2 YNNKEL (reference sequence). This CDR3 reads CASSQGTSDTKNIQYF. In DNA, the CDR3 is TGTGCCAGCAGCCAAGGGACTAGCGATACCAAAAACATTCAGTACTTC.

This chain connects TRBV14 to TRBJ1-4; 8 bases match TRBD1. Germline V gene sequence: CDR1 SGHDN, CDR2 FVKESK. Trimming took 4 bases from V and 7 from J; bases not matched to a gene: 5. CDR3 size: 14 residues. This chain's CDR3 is CASSRPGGGEKLFF. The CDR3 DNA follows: TGTGCCAGCAGCCGCCCAGGGGGCGGTGAAAAACTGTTTTTT.

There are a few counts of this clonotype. CDR3: CASSRGTGGYTDTQYF. The CDR3, as DNA: TGTGCCAGTAGCCGAGGGACAGGGGGATACACAGATACGCAGTATTTT. V is TRBV19 and J is TRBJ2-3; 11 bases agree with TRBD1. CDR1 is LNHDA, CDR2 SQIVND, per germline (reference sequence). The CDR3 has 16 residues. Unmatched junction bases numbered 7, after V lost 6 bases and J lost 2 bases.

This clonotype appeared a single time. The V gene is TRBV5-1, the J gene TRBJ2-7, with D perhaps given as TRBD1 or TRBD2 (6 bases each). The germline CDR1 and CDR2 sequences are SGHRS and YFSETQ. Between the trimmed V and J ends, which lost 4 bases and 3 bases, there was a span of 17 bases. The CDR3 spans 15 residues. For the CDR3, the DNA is TGCGCCAGCAGCGGGGTCGGGGGCGGCAGCTACGAGCAGTACTTC. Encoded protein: CASSGVGGGSYEQYF. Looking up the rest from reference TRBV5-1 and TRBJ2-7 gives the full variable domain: KAGVTQTPRYLIKTRGQQVTLSCSPISGHRSVSWYQQTPGQGLQFLFEYFSETQRNKGNFPGRFSGRQFSNSRSEMNVSTLELGDSALYLCASSGVGGGSYEQYFGPGTRLTVT.

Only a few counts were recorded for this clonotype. The CDR3 DNA sequence: TGCAGCGTTGGGGGGGGCACTGAAGCTTTCTTT. Protein product: CSVGGGTEAFF. The chain carries TRBV29-1 and TRBJ1-1; D may be TRBD1 (5 bases). CDR3 length: 11 residues. Germline V lookup: CDR1 SQVTM, CDR2 ANQGSEA. V lost 4 bases, J lost 4 bases, and 7 bases lay in between. Together with reference TRBV29-1 and TRBJ1-1, the CDR3 gives the full variable domain: SAVISQKPSRDICQRGTSLTIQCQVDSQVTMMFWYRQQPGQSLTLIATANQGSEATYESGFVIDKFPISRPNLTFSTLTVSNMSPEDSSIYLCSVGGGTEAFFGQGTRLTVV.

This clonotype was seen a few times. The CDR3 reads CSALAGGNTDTQYF. In DNA, the CDR3 is TGCAGTGCGCTAGCGGGGGGGAACACAGATACGCAGTATTTT. J is TRBJ2-3 and V is TRBV20-1; 12 positions agree with TRBD2. With 6 bases clipped from V and 2 bases from J, the junction kept 3 bases outside the gene matches. From germline, CDR1 is DFQATT and CDR2 SNEGSKA (reference sequence). The CDR3 covers 14 residues.

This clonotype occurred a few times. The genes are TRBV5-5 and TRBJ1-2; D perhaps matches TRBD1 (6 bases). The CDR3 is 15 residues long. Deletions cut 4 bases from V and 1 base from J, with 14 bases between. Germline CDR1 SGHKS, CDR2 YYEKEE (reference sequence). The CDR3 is CASSRAEGGNYGYTF. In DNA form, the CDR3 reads TGTGCCAGCAGCCGAGCGGAGGGGGGTAACTATGGCTACACCTTC.

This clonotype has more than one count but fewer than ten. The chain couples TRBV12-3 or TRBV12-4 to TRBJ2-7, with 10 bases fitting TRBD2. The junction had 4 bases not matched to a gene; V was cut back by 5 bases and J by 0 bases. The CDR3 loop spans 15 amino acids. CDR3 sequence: CASSKGLAASYEQYF. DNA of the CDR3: TGTGCCAGCAGTAAAGGACTAGCGGCCTCCTACGAGCAGTACTTC.

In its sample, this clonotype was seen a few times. The CDR3 spells CASSSSPGAFF. DNA for the CDR3: TGTGCCAGCAGCTCATCCCCGGGAGCTTTCTTT. The chain combines TRBV11-2 with TRBJ1-1; D gene ambiguous. The CDR3 extends over 11 amino acids. From germline, CDR1 is SGHAT and CDR2 FQNNGV. The V end lost 4 bases, the J end lost 10 bases, and 10 bases lay between the germline ends.

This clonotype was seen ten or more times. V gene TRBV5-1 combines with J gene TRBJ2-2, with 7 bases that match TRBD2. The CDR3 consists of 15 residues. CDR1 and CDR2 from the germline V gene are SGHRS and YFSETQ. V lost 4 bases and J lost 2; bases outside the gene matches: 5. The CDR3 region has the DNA TGCGCCAGCAGCCAGCGGGACGGCAACACCGGGGAGCTGTTTTTT. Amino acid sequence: CASSQRDGNTGELFF.